These 2 T cell receptor beta chains share one sample of origin, sequenced in a study of PD-1 blockade in mismatch repair-deficient tumors. Sequenced by immunoSEQ multiplex PCR; TCRdb stores in-frame clones only, minus some. In the table there are more than 95,000 clones, more than 85% of which are singletons. This sample comprised peripheral blood, obtained 44 weeks after starting pembrolizumab. The receptors originated from an adult with mismatch repair-deficient cancer.

The CDR3 loop reads CASSLYRLAGGRMYEQYF. DNA of the CDR3: TGTGCCAGCAGTTTATACCGACTAGCGGGAGGTAGAATGTACGAGCAGTACTTC. This chain joins TRBV27 and TRBJ2-7; 13 bases match TRBD2. This CDR3 comprises 18 residues. CDR1 and CDR2 from the germline V gene are MNHEY and SMNVEV (reference sequence). Trimming took 1 base from V and 4 from J; bases not matched to a gene: 10.

This clone has only a few counts. This chain uses TRBV7-6 with TRBJ2-7; no clear D. Trimming left V 2 bases short and J 1 base short, with 6 bases between. CDR1 and CDR2 from the germline V gene are SGHVS and FNYEAQ. The CDR3 covers 13 residues. CDR3 DNA: TGTGCCAGCAGCTTAAGTCCTTCCTACGAGCAGTACTTC. It specifies CASSLSPSYEQYF.